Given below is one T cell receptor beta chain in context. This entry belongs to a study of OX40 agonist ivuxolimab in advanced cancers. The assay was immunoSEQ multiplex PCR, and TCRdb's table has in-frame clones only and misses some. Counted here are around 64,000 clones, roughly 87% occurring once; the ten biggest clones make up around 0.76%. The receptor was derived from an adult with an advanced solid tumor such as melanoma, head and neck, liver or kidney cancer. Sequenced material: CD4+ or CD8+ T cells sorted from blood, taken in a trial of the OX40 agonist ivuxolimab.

The CDR3 DNA sequence: TGTGCCACCAGCAGAGATCCGGTGGGGAACACTGAAGCTTTCTTT. This translates into CATSRDPVGNTEAFF. J is TRBJ1-1 and V is TRBV15, with D uncertain. CDR1 is LNHNV, CDR2 YYDKDF, per germline (reference sequence). The CDR3 is made up of 15 amino acids. The V gene lost 0 bases and the J gene lost 1 base, with 9 bases spanning the gap.